A selection of T cell receptor beta chains follows, all from one sample in a study of T cell responses to AZD1222 COVID-19 vaccine. The repertoire was sequenced with immunoSEQ multiplex PCR; TCRdb's copy has only in-frame clones and lacks some. This table holds about 120,000 clones, 80% to 95% found once. This specimen was peripheral blood, taken 28 days after the second dose of the MenACWY control vaccine. The source is an adult who received the MenACWY meningococcal vaccine as a control. Each CDR3 is given without its conserved first and last residue. A D gene is named only where the DNA matches it firmly.

d_gene: TRBD1
v_gene: TRBV12-3/TRBV12-4
j_gene: TRBJ1-2
CDR3aa: ASTRQGNYGYT

d_gene: .
v_gene: TRBV19
j_gene: TRBJ2-7
CDR3aa: ASSPQGIYEQY

d_gene: .
v_gene: TRBV30
j_gene: TRBJ2-7
CDR3aa: ACGQFLGSEQY

d_gene: TRBD1
v_gene: TRBV5-1
j_gene: TRBJ1-1
CDR3aa: ASSNTGGGTEAF

d_gene: .
v_gene: TRBV5-1
j_gene: TRBJ2-2
CDR3aa: ASSLTPPTNTGELF

d_gene: TRBD1
v_gene: TRBV28
j_gene: TRBJ1-3
CDR3aa: ASDRGQGGLSGNTIY

d_gene: .
v_gene: TRBV4-2
j_gene: TRBJ1-6
CDR3aa: ASSLGGSSYNSPLH

d_gene: TRBD1
v_gene: TRBV5-6
j_gene: TRBJ1-5
CDR3aa: ASSLTQGMGNQPQH

d_gene: .
v_gene: TRBV11-3
j_gene: TRBJ1-1
CDR3aa: ASSSGRLDSEAF

d_gene: .
v_gene: TRBV4-1
j_gene: TRBJ1-1
CDR3aa: ASRNRVENTEAF

d_gene: .
v_gene: TRBV3-1/TRBV3-2
j_gene: TRBJ2-7
CDR3aa: ASSQAGEQY

d_gene: .
v_gene: TRBV27
j_gene: TRBJ1-3
CDR3aa: ASSYRGPGSGNTIY

d_gene: .
v_gene: TRBV7-8
j_gene: TRBJ2-5
CDR3aa: ASSLAPLLALRVQETQY

d_gene: TRBD1
v_gene: TRBV5-5
j_gene: TRBJ2-2
CDR3aa: ASSLGTGTNTGELF

d_gene: .
v_gene: TRBV11-2
j_gene: TRBJ2-5
CDR3aa: ASSLRGKETQY

d_gene: TRBD1
v_gene: TRBV7-2
j_gene: TRBJ1-3
CDR3aa: ASSRTGDSGNTIY

d_gene: .
v_gene: TRBV6-1
j_gene: TRBJ1-1
CDR3aa: ASSEGGTRVGTEAF

d_gene: .
v_gene: TRBV3-1/TRBV3-2
j_gene: TRBJ2-7
CDR3aa: ASSQGSGAYEQY

d_gene: .
v_gene: TRBV2
j_gene: TRBJ1-5
CDR3aa: ASSEVGAGAVGNQPQH

d_gene: .
v_gene: TRBV19
j_gene: TRBJ2-7
CDR3aa: ASSPSTGESYEQY

d_gene: .
v_gene: TRBV24-1
j_gene: TRBJ1-5
CDR3aa: ATSDPNQPQH

d_gene: .
v_gene: TRBV7-2
j_gene: TRBJ1-1
CDR3aa: ASSSQLGGTAF

d_gene: TRBD1
v_gene: TRBV10-1
j_gene: TRBJ1-6
CDR3aa: ASSESGTGVGNSPLH

d_gene: .
v_gene: TRBV12-3/TRBV12-4
j_gene: TRBJ1-3
CDR3aa: ASSYSGNTIY

d_gene: .
v_gene: TRBV7-2
j_gene: TRBJ1-2
CDR3aa: ASKGWGGYT

d_gene: .
v_gene: TRBV6-1
j_gene: TRBJ1-5
CDR3aa: ASSEAAPQPQH

d_gene: .
v_gene: TRBV6-1
j_gene: TRBJ2-1
CDR3aa: ASSDLGGSYNEQF

d_gene: TRBD1
v_gene: TRBV7-8
j_gene: TRBJ1-2
CDR3aa: ASSRTGGSNNYGYT

d_gene: .
v_gene: TRBV11-3
j_gene: TRBJ1-1
CDR3aa: ASSTGRSTEAF

d_gene: TRBD1
v_gene: TRBV5-1
j_gene: TRBJ1-3
CDR3aa: ASSVTGTGIGNTIY

d_gene: .
v_gene: TRBV2
j_gene: TRBJ1-2
CDR3aa: ASRGDTYGYT

d_gene: .
v_gene: TRBV3-1/TRBV3-2
j_gene: TRBJ1-1
CDR3aa: ASSQPGPGTEAF

d_gene: .
v_gene: TRBV11-2
j_gene: TRBJ1-2
CDR3aa: ASSLIGSDYGYT

d_gene: .
v_gene: TRBV12-3/TRBV12-4
j_gene: TRBJ1-3
CDR3aa: ASSFPQNTIY

d_gene: .
v_gene: TRBV19
j_gene: TRBJ1-4
CDR3aa: ASSIMKFGREKLF

d_gene: TRBD2
v_gene: TRBV14
j_gene: TRBJ2-1
CDR3aa: ASSQETGTSGSLSSYNEQF

d_gene: TRBD1
v_gene: TRBV7-8
j_gene: TRBJ1-2
CDR3aa: ASSLELGQGAYGYT

d_gene: .
v_gene: TRBV15
j_gene: TRBJ1-5
CDR3aa: ATSRERNQPQH

d_gene: .
v_gene: TRBV27
j_gene: TRBJ1-5
CDR3aa: ASSSQGRQPQH

d_gene: .
v_gene: TRBV7-9
j_gene: TRBJ2-1
CDR3aa: ASTLLLYNEQF

d_gene: .
v_gene: TRBV28
j_gene: TRBJ2-5
CDR3aa: ASSPGFQETQY

d_gene: TRBD1
v_gene: TRBV19
j_gene: TRBJ2-7
CDR3aa: ASSIDQGRGFAYEQY